What follows are 32 T cell receptor beta chains derived from one specimen sequenced in a study of cytomegalovirus exposure and HLA in healthy donors. The PCR was carried out with 60 Vbeta primers and 13 Jbeta primers. Method: immunoSEQ multiplex PCR; TCRdb's copy keeps in-frame clones and lacks some. The sample records approximately 130,000 clones, about 87% being singletons. Sequenced material: PBMCs. The receptors derive from a woman between 25 and 40 years old in good health and CMV-seronegative.

The V call is TRBV2, the J call TRBJ2-2, with 9 positions matching TRBD1. J gave up 6 bases and V 4 bases, and 3 bases lay outside the gene matches. This CDR3 has 14 residues. Germline V CDR1 and CDR2: SNHLY, FYNNEI. The CDR3 region has the DNA TGTGCCAGCAGTGGGACAGGGGTGGCCGGGGAGCTGTTTTTT. It is translated as CASSGTGVAGELFF. The variable domain in full, with the rest retrieved from reference TRBV2 and TRBJ2-2, is EPEVTQTPSHQVTQMGQEVILRCVPISNHLYFYWYRQILGQKVEFLVSFYNNEISEKSEIFDDQFSVERPDGSNFTLKIRSTKLEDSAMYFCASSGTGVAGELFFGEGSRLTVL.

V and J are TRBV15 and TRBJ1-5; the match to TRBD1 covers 10 bases. CDR1 and CDR2 (germline): LNHNV, YYDKDF (reference sequence). CDR3 length: 18 residues. V lost 0 bases to trimming and J lost 3 bases; unmatched junction nucleotides: 8. The CDR3 DNA reads as TGTGCCACCAGCAGAGATTTCCTCGGGACAGGGGCCAATCAGCCCCAGCATTTT. This translates into CATSRDFLGTGANQPQHF.

This clone was detected once. The V and J genes are TRBV4-3 and TRBJ2-7; 8 bases align to TRBD2. Germline V gene data show CDR1 as LGHNA and CDR2 as YSLEER. Losses at the gene ends were 6 bases for V and 7 bases for J; bases not matched to a gene: 14. CDR3 size: 15 residues. CDR3: CASSATGTRGGEQYF. CDR3 coding DNA: TGCGCCAGCAGTGCCACCGGGACTAGGGGCGGGGAGCAGTACTTC.

V gene TRBV5-1 combines with J gene TRBJ1-1; 9 bases fit TRBD1. The CDR3 sequence is 15 residues long. After removal of 4 bases from V and 3 bases from J, the junction contained 7 bases not matched to a gene. From germline, CDR1 is SGHRS and CDR2 YFSETQ. In DNA, the CDR3 is TGCGCCAGCAGCCCTTTTACAGGGGGCTACACTGAAGCTTTCTTT. Translation gives CASSPFTGGYTEAFF.

V and J are TRBV28 and TRBJ1-2; TRBD1 matches at 7 bases. The CDR3 is 19 residues long. V lost 6 bases and J lost 7; bases outside the gene matches: 26. Germline V lookup: CDR1 MDHEN, CDR2 SYDVKM. The CDR3 reads CASSPVRQGRGSLVGGYTF. The CDR3 DNA reads TGTGCCAGCAGCCCCGTTAGACAGGGTCGGGGCTCATTAGTCGGTGGCTACACCTTC.

The chain is built from TRBV6-5 and TRBJ1-3; tentative D call: TRBD1 (6 bases). V dropped 5 bases and J dropped 6 bases, with 14 bases sitting between them. Per the germline V gene, CDR1 is MNHEY and CDR2 is SVGAGI. This CDR3 comprises 14 residues. The CDR3 here is CASSQTGLENTIYF. In nucleotides, the CDR3 is TGTGCCAGCAGTCAGACAGGCCTAGAAAACACCATATATTTT.

The J gene is TRBJ2-7, the V gene TRBV9; 10 bases line up with TRBD2. J lost 4 bases, V lost 3 bases, and 4 bases had no gene match. Germline V lookup: CDR1 SGDLS, CDR2 YYNGEE. The CDR3 totals 14 residues. DNA for the CDR3: TGTGCCAGCAGCGGAAGCGGGGGGGGGTACGAGCAGTACTTC. This sequence encodes CASSGSGGGYEQYF.

This chain joins TRBV9 and TRBJ2-7, with D maybe TRBD1 (6 bases). Germline V CDR1 and CDR2: SGDLS, YYNGEE. The CDR3 runs to 18 residues. Trimming took 3 bases from V and 2 from J, leaving 24 bases between them. CDR3 nucleotides: TGTGCCAGCAGCGGAGACCCGGACAGTTTTACTCCAGCCTACGAGCAGTACTTC. Protein: CASSGDPDSFTPAYEQYF.

This chain uses TRBV7-9 with TRBJ2-1; 10 nucleotides line up with TRBD1. Germline V gene lookup returns CDR1 SEHNR and CDR2 FQNEAQ (reference sequence). After removal of 3 bases from V and 8 bases from J, the junction contained 7 bases not matched to a gene. The CDR3 extends over 15 amino acids. CDR3 nucleotides: TGTGCCAGCAGCTTGGGACAGGGGACAATCCATGAGCAGTTCTTC. This translates into CASSLGQGTIHEQFF.

V gene TRBV7-2 combines with J gene TRBJ2-1; the D gene is possibly TRBD1 (5 bases). V lost 2 bases to trimming and J lost 8 bases, with 10 bases between them. Germline CDR1 SGHTA, CDR2 FQGNSA. The CDR3 is 13 residues long. The CDR3 DNA reads as TGTGCCAGCAGCTTAACAGGCGTCTATGAGCAGTTCTTC. Translated, it gives CASSLTGVYEQFF. The whole variable domain, filled in from reference TRBV7-2 and TRBJ2-1, reads GAGVSQSPSNKVTEKGKDVELRCDPISGHTALYWYRQSLGQGLEFLIYFQGNSAPDKSGLPSDRFSAERTGGSVSTLTIQRTQQEDSAVYLCASSLTGVYEQFFGPGTRLTVL.

This chain links TRBV27 with TRBJ2-7; possible D gene TRBD1, 5 bases. The CDR3 is 14 residues long. CDR1 MNHEY and CDR2 SMNVEV come from the germline V gene (reference sequence). Trimming shortened V by 5 bases and J by 6 bases, and 17 bases separated the two germline ends. The CDR3, as DNA: TGTGCCAGCAGTCCTTTGACTCAGGGTCGCGAGCAGTACTTC. This codes for CASSPLTQGREQYF.

The chain combines TRBV7-3 with TRBJ2-1; D might be TRBD2 (5 bases). V lost 3 bases and J 5 bases, leaving 11 bases between the germline ends. The germline gives CDR1 SGHTA, CDR2 FQGTGA. This CDR3 has 14 residues. CDR3 in DNA: TGTGCCAGCAGCTTGGCAGGACTTAACAATGAGCAGTTCTTC. This encodes CASSLAGLNNEQFF.

This chain connects TRBV5-3 to TRBJ1-1, with D hard to call. TRBV5-3 is reported as an ORF; its role is uncertain. This CDR3 is built from 15 residues. The V gene lost 3 bases and the J gene lost 6 bases, with 18 bases spanning the gap. The CDR3 protein is CARSCRCWEFPEAFF. CDR3 bases: TGTGCCAGAAGCTGCAGATGTTGGGAGTTCCCTGAAGCTTTCTTT.

The V gene is TRBV6-1, the J gene TRBJ1-5; 7 nucleotides agree with TRBD1. V lost 7 bases to trimming and J lost 6 bases; unmatched junction nucleotides: 6. CDR1 and CDR2 (germline): MNHNS, SASEGT. The CDR3 is 13 amino acids. CDR3 DNA: TGTGCCAGCACGAGAACAGGGGTTCAGCCCCAGCATTTT. Amino acid sequence: CASTRTGVQPQHF.

The genes are TRBV13 and TRBJ2-1, with D tentatively TRBD2 (7 bases). This CDR3 has 13 residues. Germline V lookup: CDR1 PRHDT, CDR2 FYEKMQ (reference sequence). Trimming pared 5 bases from V and 6 bases from J, leaving 11 bases between. The CDR3 DNA reads TGTGCCAGCAGCCGGGGGGCGGCCAATGAGCAGTTCTTC. Protein: CASSRGAANEQFF.

This chain joins TRBV30 and TRBJ2-1; 7 nucleotides line up with TRBD1. Germline V lookup: CDR1 GTSNPN, CDR2 SVGIG (reference sequence). After removal of 2 bases from V and 8 bases from J, the junction contained 3 bases not matched to a gene. CDR3 length: 12 residues. This chain's CDR3 is CAWSRGGDEQFF. CDR3 DNA sequence: TGTGCCTGGAGTCGAGGGGGCGATGAGCAGTTCTTC.

V is TRBV13 and J is TRBJ1-1, with a weak D call TRBD1 (5 bases). The germline V and J ends were trimmed by 5 bases and 1 base, with 8 bases remaining between them. The CDR3 contains 13 residues. The germline CDR1 and CDR2 sequences are PRHDT and FYEKMQ (reference sequence). DNA of the CDR3: TGTGCCAGCAGCCTCAGGGCGAACACTGAAGCTTTCTTT. Amino acids: CASSLRANTEAFF.

J is TRBJ1-2 and V is TRBV29-1; perhaps TRBD1 as D (5 bases). This CDR3 spans 15 amino acids. Germline CDR1 reads SQVTM; CDR2 reads ANQGSEA. V lost 0 bases to trimming and J lost 4 bases, with 15 bases between them. The CDR3 DNA reads as TGCAGCGTTGAAGACAGGGTTTCGTTTAGCTATGGCTACACCTTC. Amino acid sequence: CSVEDRVSFSYGYTF.

This clone was seen a single time. This chain uses TRBV10-3 with TRBJ2-5; TRBD1 matches at 9 bases. The CDR3 has 14 amino acids. Germline trimming cut 6 bases from V and 4 bases from J; bases unmatched to any gene: 6. CDR1 and CDR2 (germline): ENHRY, SYGVKD. This chain's CDR3 is CAIRGDREGETQYF. The DNA of the CDR3 is TGTGCCATCAGAGGGGACAGGGAAGGAGAGACCCAGTACTTC.

This clone was recorded once. The chain couples TRBV28 to TRBJ2-1; 11 bases fit TRBD2. The J segment lost 0 bases and the V segment lost 5 bases, leaving 3 bases of the junction unmatched. The CDR3 is made up of 16 amino acids. The germline V gene has CDR1 MDHEN and CDR2 SYDVKM. CDR3 bases: TGTGCCAGCAGTATCCTAGCGGGAGGCTCCTACAATGAGCAGTTCTTC. Translated: CASSILAGGSYNEQFF.

The J gene is TRBJ1-2, the V gene TRBV28, with D hard to call. CDR3 length: 11 residues. Germline CDR1 MDHEN, CDR2 SYDVKM. Trimming stripped 6 bases from V and 2 bases from J, with 4 bases between. CDR3 nucleotides: TGTGCCAGCAGCACAAACTATGGCTACACCTTC. This encodes CASSTNYGYTF.

This sequence joins TRBV2 and TRBJ2-3, with D perhaps TRBD2 (6 bases). V shed 6 bases and J shed 0 bases, with 16 bases lying between them. The CDR3 is 16 residues long. From germline, CDR1 is SNHLY and CDR2 FYNNEI. The CDR3 DNA reads as TGTGCCAGCAGGCCCTTCGTGGGGACTAGCACAGATACGCAGTATTTT. Its protein is CASRPFVGTSTDTQYF.

This clone was observed once. V is TRBV4-3 and J is TRBJ2-2, with D maybe TRBD2 (5 bases). Germline lookup yields CDR1 LGHNA and CDR2 YSLEER. This CDR3 has 17 amino acids. V dropped 1 base and J dropped 4 bases, with 16 bases sitting between them. In DNA form, the CDR3 reads TGCGCCAGCAGCCAAGCCCCCCGGACGGCGGGCACCGGGGAGCTGTTTTTT. It yields the protein CASSQAPRTAGTGELFF.

This chain links TRBV13 with TRBJ2-1; D perhaps matches TRBD1 (5 bases). This CDR3 spans 15 amino acids. Per the germline V gene, CDR1 is PRHDT and CDR2 is FYEKMQ (reference sequence). Deletions cut 1 base from V and 3 bases from J, with 10 bases between. CDR3 nucleotide sequence: TGTGCCAGCAGCTTAGCCCGACAGAGCTACAATGAGCAGTTCTTC. This gives the protein CASSLARQSYNEQFF.

This chain uses TRBV6-6 with TRBJ2-1, with 8 bases aligning to TRBD2. V shed 6 bases, J shed 2 bases, and the junction held 9 bases outside the gene matches. Germline V gives CDR1 MNHNY, CDR2 SVGAGI (reference sequence). There are 16 residues in the CDR3. CDR3 coding DNA: TGTGCCAGCAGCTCCCTTCGCGGGGGGACCTACAATGAGCAGTTCTTC. Its protein product is CASSSLRGGTYNEQFF.

V and J are TRBV11-2 and TRBJ1-2; tentative D call: TRBD1 (6 bases). V dropped 5 bases and J dropped 8 bases, with 21 bases sitting between them. Germline V lookup: CDR1 SGHAT, CDR2 FQNNGV. This CDR3 is built from 15 residues. This CDR3 is CASSPGEGGLWGYTF. CDR3 DNA: TGTGCCAGCAGCCCGGGGGAGGGGGGGCTCTGGGGCTACACCTTC.

V is TRBV4-3 and J is TRBJ1-3, with D tentatively TRBD1 (6 bases). CDR3 length: 15 amino acids. Trimming pared 1 base from V and 4 bases from J, leaving 11 bases between. CDR1 is LGHNA and CDR2 is YSLEER in the germline V gene. CDR3 DNA: TGCGCCAGCAGCCAAGGGACAGTCTCCGGAAACACCATATATTTT. It codes for CASSQGTVSGNTIYF.

V gene TRBV28 combines with J gene TRBJ2-7; D gene uncertain. Trimming took off 6 bases at V and 13 bases at J, with 13 bases between the two ends. The germline CDR1 and CDR2 sequences are MDHEN and SYDVKM. This CDR3 is built from 10 residues. CDR3 sequence: CASSRLRFYF. CDR3 nucleotide sequence: TGTGCCAGCAGCCGACTCCGATTCTACTTC.

This rearrangement joins TRBV9 to TRBJ1-1; 10 bases fit TRBD1. The CDR3 has 14 residues. Germline assignment: CDR1 SGDLS and CDR2 YYNGEE. After removal of 3 bases from V and 4 bases from J, the junction contained 3 bases not matched to a gene. In nucleotides, the CDR3 is TGTGCCAGCAGCGCTTGGACAGGGGGCACTGAAGCTTTCTTT. It yields the protein CASSAWTGGTEAFF.

This sequence joins TRBV11-2 and TRBJ2-7; the D gene is possibly TRBD1 (5 bases). Germline lookup yields CDR1 SGHAT and CDR2 FQNNGV. The CDR3 loop spans 16 amino acids. The V gene lost 1 base and the J gene lost 0 bases, with 13 bases spanning the gap. CDR3 nucleotide sequence: TGTGCCAGCAGCTTAGGAGCAGGGCAGAGCTCCTACGAGCAGTACTTC. It encodes CASSLGAGQSSYEQYF. The entire variable domain, with the rest obtained from reference TRBV11-2 and TRBJ2-7, is as follows: EAGVAQSPRYKIIEKRQSVAFWCNPISGHATLYWYQQILGQGPKLLIQFQNNGVVDDSQLPKDRFSAERLKGVDSTLKIQPAKLEDSAVYLCASSLGAGQSSYEQYFGPGTRLTVT.

This chain joins TRBV7-8 and TRBJ1-1; D remains unclear. The ends were cut back, 5 bases at V and 0 bases at J, with 16 bases in the middle. The CDR3 is made up of 16 amino acids. Germline V gene data show CDR1 as SGHVS and CDR2 as FQNEAQ. CDR3 nucleotides: TGTGCCAGCAGCCCGGTGTGGTTCGACATGAACACTGAAGCTTTCTTT. Translation: CASSPVWFDMNTEAFF.

The genes are TRBV27 and TRBJ1-1, with D unresolved. This CDR3 has 13 amino acids. Trimming removed 5 bases from V and 1 base from J, with 8 bases in between. Germline CDR1 MNHEY, CDR2 SMNVEV (reference sequence). In DNA, the CDR3 is TGTGCCAGCAGTAGTATACAGAACACTGAAGCTTTCTTT. It encodes CASSSIQNTEAFF.